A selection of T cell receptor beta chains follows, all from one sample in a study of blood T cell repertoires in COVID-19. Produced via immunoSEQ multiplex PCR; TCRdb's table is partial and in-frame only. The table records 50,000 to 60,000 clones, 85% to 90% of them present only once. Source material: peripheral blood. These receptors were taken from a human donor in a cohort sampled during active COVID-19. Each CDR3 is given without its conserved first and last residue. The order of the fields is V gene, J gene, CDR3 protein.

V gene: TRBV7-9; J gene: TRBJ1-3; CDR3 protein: ASSLASLGVAGNTIY
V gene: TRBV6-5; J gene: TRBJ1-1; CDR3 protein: ASSETGYGTEAF
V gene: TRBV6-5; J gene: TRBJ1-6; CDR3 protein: ASSYSTTGSRPLH
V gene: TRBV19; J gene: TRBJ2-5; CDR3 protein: ASSLIYQETQY
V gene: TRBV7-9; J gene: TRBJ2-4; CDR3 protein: ASSLEGGNIQY
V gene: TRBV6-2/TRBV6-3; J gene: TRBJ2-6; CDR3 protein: ASSYSSGAGSGANVLT
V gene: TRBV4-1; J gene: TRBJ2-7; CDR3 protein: ASSQPASGNYEQY
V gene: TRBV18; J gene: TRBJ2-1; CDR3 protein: ASSPTGTGVFNEQF
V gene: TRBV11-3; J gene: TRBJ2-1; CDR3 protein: ASSSTGSYNEQF
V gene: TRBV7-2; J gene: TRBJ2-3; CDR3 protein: ASSLGLAGADTQY
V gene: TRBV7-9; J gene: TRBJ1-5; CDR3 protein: ASSLTVGDVQH
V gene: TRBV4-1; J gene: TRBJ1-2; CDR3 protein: ASSQDGGTGLGYT
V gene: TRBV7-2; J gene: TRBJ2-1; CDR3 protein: ASSLIGGYSYNEQF
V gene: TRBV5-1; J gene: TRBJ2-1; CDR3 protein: ASSSPQGGLYNEQF
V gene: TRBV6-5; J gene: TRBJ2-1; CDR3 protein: ASSYSRQSPYNEQF
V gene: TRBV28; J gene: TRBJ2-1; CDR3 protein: ASTTAGASYNEQF
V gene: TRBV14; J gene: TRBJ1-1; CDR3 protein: ASSLGPQLNTEAF
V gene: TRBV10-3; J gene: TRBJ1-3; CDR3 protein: AIGDSSSGNTIY
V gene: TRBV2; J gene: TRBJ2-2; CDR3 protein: ASSGPPPGRTGELF
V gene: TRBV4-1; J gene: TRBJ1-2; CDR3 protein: ASSRTTNYGYT
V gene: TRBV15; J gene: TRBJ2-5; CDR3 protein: ATSRAGPDGTQY
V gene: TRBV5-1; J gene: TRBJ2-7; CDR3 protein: ASSSFAGLSYEQY
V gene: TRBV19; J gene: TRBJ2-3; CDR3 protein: ASSIDGGAPDTQY
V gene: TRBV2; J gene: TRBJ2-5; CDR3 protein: ASIFGGTGDQETQY
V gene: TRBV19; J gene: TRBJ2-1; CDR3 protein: ATGLAGGNEQF
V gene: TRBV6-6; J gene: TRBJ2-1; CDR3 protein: ASSPQGARWEQF
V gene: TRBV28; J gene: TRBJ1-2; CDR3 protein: ASSSVYRDRHYGYT
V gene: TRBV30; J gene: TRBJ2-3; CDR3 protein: AWSVPQTSGVTDTQY
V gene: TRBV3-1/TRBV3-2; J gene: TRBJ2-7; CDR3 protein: ASSQVIGAGGPYEQY
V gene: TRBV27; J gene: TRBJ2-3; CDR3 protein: ASTLTSGSGTQY
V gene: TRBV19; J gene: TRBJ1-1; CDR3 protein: ASRRLQGRAEAF
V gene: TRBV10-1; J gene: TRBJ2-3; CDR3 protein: ASSSSDTQY